This T cell receptor beta chain derives from a study of blood T cell repertoires in COVID-19. Study as a whole: Acute and convalescent COVID-19 specimens originated in the United States, Italy and Spain. PBMCs, B-cell-depleted T cells, or T cells provided the cDNA or gDNA that made up the material.

Original methodology: Nucleated cell number was recorded as an estimate derived from reference gene primer amplification. Profiled with immunoSEQ multiplex PCR; TCRdb holds only in-frame clones, not every one. The V and J calls and clone size come from that table; D and trimming were worked out from the DNA. Among about 260,000 clones listed, approximately 91% were seen once. The receptor comes from a human donor in a cohort sampled during active COVID-19. The material sequenced was peripheral blood.

CDR3: CASSDGGAYNSPLHF. DNA for the CDR3: TGTGCCAGCAGTGACGGGGGCGCCTATAATTCACCCCTCCACTTT. J is TRBJ1-6 and V is TRBV6-4, with D possibly being TRBD1 (6 bases). Trimming pared 2 bases from V and 2 bases from J, leaving 7 bases between. The CDR3 sequence is 15 residues long. Germline V gene lookup returns CDR1 MRHNA and CDR2 SNTAGT.